This T cell receptor (beta chain) was sequenced for a study of identical twins. A single record per CDR3 protein comes from TCRdb applying MiXCR to the 5' RACE reads. The data show about 480,000 distinct CDR3 sequences, with 12% to 15% seen just once and around 0.48% held by the top ten. CDR3 length equals 18 residues. The V end lost 3 bases, the J end lost 1 base, and 16 bases lay between the germline ends. Germline CDR1 MDHEN, CDR2 SYDVKM. These data also featured in a second study, about yellow fever vaccine responses in identical twins.

The receptor comes from a young woman in good health. The chain has TRBV28 and TRBJ2-6; D assignment may be TRBD1 or TRBD2 (5 bases each). Material for sequencing was CD4+ T cells sorted from blood. CDR3 in amino acids: CASSFSWGLVSGANVLTF. CDR3 nucleotides: TGTGCCAGCAGTTTTTCCTGGGGGTTAGTGTCTGGGGCCAACGTCCTGACTTTC.